Each of the 21 T cell receptor beta chains below was sequenced from the same sample in a study of T cell responses to AZD1222 COVID-19 vaccine. The repertoire was sequenced with immunoSEQ multiplex PCR; TCRdb's copy has only in-frame clones and lacks some. The data show about 150,000 clones, roughly 84% seen once. The input for sequencing was peripheral blood, taken 28 days after the second AZD1222 dose. The receptors originated from an adult who received the AZD1222 COVID-19 vaccine.

This clone was counted once. V gene TRBV7-6 combines with J gene TRBJ2-3, with unresolved D. Trimming took 1 base from V and 4 from J, leaving 18 bases between them. Germline CDR1 and CDR2: SGHVS and FNYEAQ. The CDR3 length is 17 residues. In DNA, the CDR3 is TGTGCCAGCAGCTTAGAGTGGCTGTCAGGTAGTTCAGATACGCAGTATTTT. This encodes CASSLEWLSGSSDTQYF.

This chain connects TRBV19 to TRBJ1-4; D is uncertain. Germline CDR1 reads LNHDA; CDR2 reads SQIVND (reference sequence). The CDR3 length is 15 residues. Trimming removed 3 bases at V and 7 bases at J, with 15 bases between. DNA for the CDR3: TGTGCCAGTAGTATTCCCTTCACGCGGGGTGAAAAACTGTTTTTT. It codes for CASSIPFTRGEKLFF.

This chain connects TRBV24-1 to TRBJ2-2; perhaps D is TRBD1 or TRBD2 (5 bases each). CDR1 and CDR2 (germline): KGHDR, SFDVKD. Trimming shortened V by 3 bases and J by 3 bases, and 10 bases separated the two germline ends. The length of the CDR3 is 15 residues. The CDR3 DNA sequence: TGTGCCACCAGTGATCGGGACGGAGACACCGGGGAGCTGTTTTTT. This translates into CATSDRDGDTGELFF.

V is TRBV7-8 and J is TRBJ2-7; D might be TRBD1 (6 bases). Deletions cut 5 bases from V and 2 bases from J, with 16 bases between. This CDR3 contains 15 residues. Germline V gene sequence: CDR1 SGHVS, CDR2 FQNEAQ. For the CDR3, the DNA is TGTGCCAGCAGCCCCGGGACACCGACTCCCTACGAGCAGTACTTC. It codes for CASSPGTPTPYEQYF.

The V call is TRBV5-4, the J call TRBJ2-3, with 9 bases aligning to TRBD1. The J segment lost 0 bases and the V segment lost 4 bases, leaving 3 bases of the junction unmatched. This CDR3 comprises 15 residues. Germline V gene data show CDR1 as SGHNT and CDR2 as YYREEE (reference sequence). CDR3 loop: CASSDRGESTDTQYF. CDR3 in DNA: TGTGCCAGCAGCGACAGGGGGGAAAGCACAGATACGCAGTATTTT.

The rearrangement links TRBV30 to TRBJ2-5; 9 bases map to TRBD2. Per germline, CDR1 GTSNPN and CDR2 SVGIG (reference sequence). The CDR3 totals 12 residues. J lost 5 bases, V lost 5 bases, and 3 bases had no gene match. The chain's CDR3 is CAWGTSMETQYF. The CDR3 region has the DNA TGTGCCTGGGGGACTAGCATGGAGACCCAGTACTTC.

The chain carries TRBV29-1 and TRBJ2-2; D ambiguous. Per the germline V gene, CDR1 is SQVTM and CDR2 is ANQGSEA. The CDR3 spans 12 residues. The ends were cut back, 7 bases at V and 1 base at J, with 7 bases in the middle. The CDR3 spells CSASKNTGELFF. CDR3 in DNA: TGCAGCGCCTCTAAGAACACCGGGGAGCTGTTTTTT.

The chain links TRBV6-5 to TRBJ1-2, with TRBD1 as a possible D gene (5 bases). The CDR3 is made up of 15 amino acids. Trimming left V 8 bases short and J 4 bases short, with 20 bases between. Per germline, CDR1 MNHEY and CDR2 SVGAGI. For the CDR3, the DNA is TGTGCCAGCCTTGGGGGTCGGTCGGAGAGCTATGGCTACACCTTC. This encodes CASLGGRSESYGYTF.

The chain has TRBV28 and TRBJ1-6; 8 bases align to TRBD1. The germline V gene encodes CDR1 MDHEN and CDR2 SYDVKM. The ends lost 6 bases at V and 12 bases at J; junction bases unmatched: 7. The CDR3 extends over 13 amino acids. Written as DNA, the CDR3 is TGTGCCAGCAGAAAGGACAGGGCGGAACCCCTCCACTTT. Translated, it gives CASRKDRAEPLHF.

This clone was seen just once. This rearrangement joins TRBV3-1 (or the pseudogene TRBV3-2) to TRBJ1-2; 9 bases line up with TRBD1. Germline CDR1 reads LGHDT; CDR2 reads YNNKEL (reference sequence). The CDR3 has 17 amino acids. Trimming at V came to 0 bases and at J to 6 bases, leaving 11 bases not matched to a gene. The CDR3 DNA reads as TGTGCCAGCAGCCAAGAAAGAGGAGGGACAGGGAGGCATGGCTACACCTTC. Residues: CASSQERGGTGRHGYTF.

This clone has a handful of counts. This chain joins TRBV4-1 and TRBJ1-1, with D hard to call. This CDR3 has 15 residues. CDR1 and CDR2 (germline): MGHRA, YSYEKL. V lost 4 bases to trimming and J lost 1 base, with 13 bases between them. CDR3 coding DNA: TGCGCCAGCAGCCCCATCGGACGGGAGAACACTGAAGCTTTCTTT. Translation gives CASSPIGRENTEAFF.

The chain couples TRBV18 to TRBJ1-5; D is undetermined. The CDR3 contains 13 residues. Per the germline V gene, CDR1 is KGHSH and CDR2 is LQKENI. V was trimmed by 3 bases and J by 3 bases, leaving 6 bases between them. CDR3 bases: TGTGCCAGCTCACCCTACACCAATCAGCCCCAGCATTTT. Translation gives CASSPYTNQPQHF.

This sequence joins TRBV4-1 and TRBJ1-5; D not certain. Germline V gene lookup returns CDR1 MGHRA and CDR2 YSYEKL. Trimming removed 3 bases at V and 1 base at J, with 13 bases between. The CDR3 loop spans 16 amino acids. The CDR3 DNA sequence: TGCGCCAGCAGCCAGTTGATCATCGGAAGCAATCAGCCCCAGCATTTT. It translates to CASSQLIIGSNQPQHF.

The chain has TRBV28 and TRBJ1-4, with a tentative D call TRBD1 (6 bases). The CDR3 runs 15 residues. Germline lookup yields CDR1 MDHEN and CDR2 SYDVKM. V lost 3 bases and J 3 bases, leaving 11 bases between the germline ends. The CDR3: CASSFGGRSNEKLFF. The CDR3 DNA sequence: TGTGCCAGCAGTTTTGGGGGGCGTTCTAATGAAAAACTGTTTTTT.

This clone has a single count. The chain employs TRBV6-5 and TRBJ2-3; the D gene is possibly TRBD1 (6 bases). Trimming removed 7 bases from V and 6 bases from J, with 20 bases in between. CDR1 is MNHEY, CDR2 SVGAGI, per germline. The CDR3 is 15 amino acids. CDR3: CASIPSQGKGDTQYF. CDR3 bases: TGTGCCAGCATACCCAGCCAGGGGAAGGGGGATACGCAGTATTTT.

The chain links TRBV28 to TRBJ1-4; TRBD1 aligns across 7 bases. With V trimmed by 8 bases and J by 7 bases, 10 bases remained unmatched. CDR3 length: 14 residues. CDR1 is MDHEN and CDR2 is SYDVKM in the germline V gene. Here the CDR3 DNA reads TGTGCCAGCGGATCGACAGGGATACTTGAAAAACTGTTTTTT. Translating gives CASGSTGILEKLFF.

This sequence joins TRBV19 and TRBJ1-4; TRBD1 matches at 7 bases. Unmatched junction bases numbered 3, after V lost 2 bases and J lost 3 bases. CDR3 length: 15 amino acids. CDR1 and CDR2 from the germline V gene are LNHDA and SQIVND (reference sequence). The CDR3 reads CASSISGTANEKLFF. Here the CDR3 DNA reads TGTGCCAGTAGTATATCCGGGACAGCTAATGAAAAACTGTTTTTT. Using reference TRBV19 and TRBJ1-4 for the parts outside the CDR3, the full variable domain is DGGITQSPKYLFRKEGQNVTLSCEQNLNHDAMYWYRQDPGQGLRLIYYSQIVNDFQKGDIAEGYSVSREKKESFPLTVTSAQKNPTAFYLCASSISGTANEKLFFGSGTQLSVL.

The chain carries TRBV11-2 and TRBJ2-7; tentatively, D is TRBD1 (5 bases). Germline V gene sequence: CDR1 SGHAT, CDR2 FQNNGV. CDR3 size: 13 residues. The V gene lost 5 bases and the J gene lost 6 bases, with 14 bases spanning the gap. The DNA of the CDR3 is TGTGCCAGCAGCCAATACACAGGACGCGAGCAGTACTTC. The encoded protein is CASSQYTGREQYF.

This clone was counted a single time. The genes are TRBV19 and TRBJ2-5, with D possibly called TRBD1 or TRBD2 (6 bases each). The germline V gene has CDR1 LNHDA and CDR2 SQIVND (reference sequence). V lost 3 bases to trimming and J lost 5 bases, with 19 bases between them. The CDR3 has 16 residues. In DNA, the CDR3 is TGTGCCAGTAGTATTGGTCGGGGGATTAGGGGGGAGACCCAGTACTTC. Translation: CASSIGRGIRGETQYF. Full variable domain (rest looked up from reference TRBV19 and TRBJ2-5): DGGITQSPKYLFRKEGQNVTLSCEQNLNHDAMYWYRQDPGQGLRLIYYSQIVNDFQKGDIAEGYSVSREKKESFPLTVTSAQKNPTAFYLCASSIGRGIRGETQYFGPGTRLLVL.

CDR3 nucleotide sequence: TGCGCCAGCAGATCGGTAAACTATGGCTACACCTTC. It yields the protein CASRSVNYGYTF. This chain links TRBV5-1 with TRBJ1-2; D remains ambiguous. The CDR3 loop spans 12 amino acids. V shed 5 bases and J shed 2 bases, with 7 bases lying between them. Looked up from germline, CDR1 is SGHRS and CDR2 is YFSETQ.

This clone was observed a handful of times. Written as DNA, the CDR3 is TGTGCCAGCAAAGGGGTCGGACTCATGTCGGGTGGTGAGCAGTTCTTC. Translated, it gives CASKGVGLMSGGEQFF. V gene TRBV2 combines with J gene TRBJ2-1, with D possibly called TRBD1 or TRBD2 (5 bases each). There are 16 residues in the CDR3. Trimming stripped 7 bases from V and 9 bases from J, with 25 bases between. Germline CDR1 SNHLY, CDR2 FYNNEI.